This TCR beta chain was observed in a study of T cell repertoires in cytomegalovirus infection. Study-level information: Well-studied HLA-B-restricted CMV epitopes were used in the study alongside recently identified HLA-C-restricted ones. From public TCR beta signatures came an indication of both CMV infection and matching HLA type.

TCRdb analysed the reads with MiXCR anew, one entry per CDR3 protein. The sample shows a few hundred thousand distinct CDR3 sequences, about two fifths of them seen only once. Study conclusions and caveats: HLA-C-restricted, CMV-specific TCR beta clonotypes were dominant ex vivo.

Note on this clonotype: The antigen remains undetermined.

This sample comprised cultured PBMCs, obtained from culture after CMV antigen stimulation. The sequence came from a human donor in good health (CMV status not recorded). Some clones in this sample may be carry-over from other donors' samples.

In nucleotides, the CDR3 is TGTGCCAGCAGACGGAGCGGGGGGGTCACAGATACGCAGTATTTT. Translation gives CASRRSGGVTDTQYF. The gene calls are TRBV6-5 and TRBJ2-3; 10 nucleotides line up with TRBD2. J lost 2 bases, V lost 6 bases, and 5 bases had no gene match. This CDR3 region has 15 residues. CDR1 is MNHEY and CDR2 is SVGAGI in the germline V gene.